This entry lists 19 T cell receptor beta chains sequenced from one sample in a study of CD8 T cells in ankylosing spondylitis. In TCRdb, the 5' RACE reads were re-called with MiXCR into one record per CDR3 protein. The sample yields about 150,000 distinct CDR3 sequences, roughly 44% seen once. Sequenced input: synovial fluid, either unsorted or a sorted T cell fraction (not recorded which). Source of these receptors: a male donor with ankylosing spondylitis.

V is TRBV7-9 and J is TRBJ2-2; D uncertain. CDR1 SEHNR and CDR2 FQNEAQ come from the germline V gene (reference sequence). Trimming pared 5 bases from V and 7 bases from J, leaving 14 bases between. CDR3 length equals 14 residues. CDR3 residues: CASSLPLSGGELFF. CDR3 nucleotide sequence: TGTGCCAGCAGCCTGCCCCTAAGTGGCGGGGAGCTGTTTTTT.

The CDR3 reads CSASPVDYLRRDTQYF. The CDR3 DNA sequence: TGCAGTGCCAGCCCGGTGGACTATCTCCGACGGGATACGCAGTATTTT. The rearrangement uses TRBV20-1 and TRBJ2-3; D might be TRBD2 (6 bases). CDR1 and CDR2 (germline): DFQATT, SNEGSKA (reference sequence). V was pared by 6 bases and J by 6 bases, with 25 bases between. CDR3 length: 16 residues.

The chain links TRBV12-3 or TRBV12-4 to TRBJ1-1; D is uncertain. The V end lost 3 bases, the J end lost 0 bases, and 8 bases lay between the germline ends. The CDR3 has 14 amino acids. CDR3 bases: TGTGCCAGCAGTTTTGACCGAATGAACACTGAAGCTTTCTTT. Translation gives CASSFDRMNTEAFF.

The J gene is TRBJ1-6, the V gene TRBV5-1; 8 bases are a match to TRBD1. The germline V gene has CDR1 SGHRS and CDR2 YFSETQ. The CDR3 totals 15 residues. V lost 0 bases to trimming and J lost 7 bases; unmatched junction nucleotides: 3. The CDR3 protein is CASSLGRTGNSPLHF. CDR3 coding DNA: TGCGCCAGCAGCTTGGGAAGGACAGGGAATTCACCCCTCCACTTT.

The rearrangement joins TRBV10-3 to TRBJ2-5, with no clear D. The germline V gene encodes CDR1 ENHRY and CDR2 SYGVKD. Trimming took off 0 bases at V and 5 bases at J, with 22 bases between the two ends. The CDR3 spans 18 residues. CDR3 amino acids: CAISESGDSTSRGETQYF. The CDR3 DNA is TGTGCCATCAGTGAGTCGGGCGACTCAACCTCCCGTGGGGAGACCCAGTACTTC.

The chain joins TRBV4-2 to TRBJ1-2; the D gene is possibly TRBD1 (6 bases). Germline CDR1 reads LGHNA; CDR2 reads YNFKEQ. V lost 0 bases to trimming and J lost 8 bases, with 13 bases between them. CDR3 size: 14 residues. Written as DNA, the CDR3 is TGTGCCAGCAGCCAAGAGGTTGGGGGGCGAGGCTACACCTTC. Amino acids: CASSQEVGGRGYTF.

The chain combines TRBV7-9 with TRBJ2-7; 9 bases map to TRBD1. The V and J ends lost 5 bases and 3 bases, in that order; junction bases with no gene match: 11. Germline V gene sequence: CDR1 SEHNR, CDR2 FQNEAQ (reference sequence). The CDR3 sequence is 16 residues long. As DNA, the CDR3 is TGTGCCAGCAGCCCCGGCCCGGGACAGGGAAACTACGAGCAGTACTTC. Its translation is CASSPGPGQGNYEQYF.

This clonotype has just a few counts. The chain combines TRBV27 with TRBJ2-3; D perhaps matches TRBD1 (5 bases). Looked up from germline, CDR1 is MNHEY and CDR2 is SMNVEV (reference sequence). V was clipped by 5 bases and J by 8 bases, with 11 bases between them. CDR3 length equals 12 residues. The CDR3 region has the DNA TGTGCCAGCAGTCCCCAAGGGGTTACGCAGTATTTT. Its protein product is CASSPQGVTQYF.

The table lists this clonotype with a few counts. The V gene is TRBV10-3, the J gene TRBJ2-3; 14 bases fit TRBD2. The ends lost 0 bases at V and 12 bases at J; junction bases unmatched: 5. The V gene's germline CDR1 is ENHRY and CDR2 SYGVKD. The CDR3 runs 15 residues. CDR3 amino acids: CAISESKGLAGAQYF. The CDR3 DNA sequence: TGTGCCATCAGTGAGTCGAAGGGACTAGCGGGGGCACAGTATTTT.

The V call is TRBV10-2, the J call TRBJ1-1; 9 bases are a match to TRBD1. Per germline, CDR1 WSHSY and CDR2 SAAADI. The CDR3 consists of 14 residues. V gave up 7 bases and J gave up 5 bases; unmatched junction bases: 8. CDR3 sequence (DNA): TGCGCCAGCATCGCCGGGACAGGGAGGACTGAAGCTTTCTTT. Amino acids: CASIAGTGRTEAFF.

The chain uses TRBV6-1 and TRBJ2-3; D not certain. This CDR3 has 14 amino acids. Germline V gene data show CDR1 as MNHNS and CDR2 as SASEGT. V gave up 1 base and J gave up 4 bases, with 9 bases separating them. CDR3 coding DNA: TGTGCCAGCAGTGAAGGGCTGGCGGCAGATACGCAGTATTTT. Protein product: CASSEGLAADTQYF.

This chain uses TRBV3-1 with TRBJ2-7; a weak D match, TRBD2 (7 bases). V was clipped by 0 bases and J by 4 bases, with 13 bases between them. Per germline, CDR1 LGHDT and CDR2 YNNKEL (reference sequence). This CDR3 region has 15 residues. DNA for the CDR3: TGTGCCAGCAGCCAAGACCGGGGGGCTGTGTACGAGCAGTACTTC. This sequence encodes CASSQDRGAVYEQYF.

This clonotype has a handful of counts. The chain carries TRBV15 and TRBJ2-2; 9 positions match TRBD1. The CDR3 is 17 residues long. The germline gives CDR1 LNHNV, CDR2 YYDKDF (reference sequence). V was pared by 4 bases and J by 5 bases, with 11 bases of the junction left unmatched. This CDR3 reads CATSNPRQGEVTGELFF. The CDR3 coding sequence is TGTGCCACCAGCAACCCTAGACAGGGGGAGGTGACCGGGGAGCTGTTTTTT.

This clonotype appeared a single time. V usage is TRBV4-2 and J usage is TRBJ1-1, with D unclear. The CDR3 is made up of 15 amino acids. CDR1 and CDR2 from the germline V gene are LGHNA and YNFKEQ. The V and J ends lost 1 base and 4 bases respectively, with 13 bases between them. The CDR3 coding sequence is TGTGCCAGCAGCCAAGTTTACCCCGGACTCACTGAAGCTTTCTTT. It encodes CASSQVYPGLTEAFF.

This clonotype was counted a few times. The chain carries TRBV7-9 and TRBJ2-5; D is possibly TRBD2 (6 bases). CDR3 length equals 15 residues. V was shortened by 4 bases and J by 3 bases, with 15 bases between the two germline ends. Germline lookup yields CDR1 SEHNR and CDR2 FQNEAQ (reference sequence). CDR3 in amino acids: CASSSARGRKETQYF. The CDR3 DNA sequence: TGTGCCAGCAGCTCCGCACGGGGGAGGAAAGAGACCCAGTACTTC.

The chain has TRBV10-3 and TRBJ2-7; 7 bases fit TRBD1. Germline CDR1 ENHRY, CDR2 SYGVKD. After removal of 2 bases from V and 3 bases from J, the junction contained 4 bases not matched to a gene. The CDR3 sequence is 14 residues long. The CDR3 nucleotides read TGTGCCATCAGTGAGAGGCGACAGGGCTACGAGCAGTACTTC. This gives the protein CAISERRQGYEQYF.

Judged by abundance, this clonotype is large (0.1 to 1%). The chain joins TRBV11-2 to TRBJ1-2, with D possibly TRBD1 on 6 matching bases. The V and J ends lost 1 base and 6 bases respectively, with 9 bases between them. The V gene's germline CDR1 is SGHAT and CDR2 FQNNGV. The CDR3 is 13 amino acids. DNA of the CDR3: TGTGCCAGCAGCTTAGGCACAGGGAATGGCTACACCTTC. It is translated as CASSLGTGNGYTF.

Here the CDR3 DNA reads TGTGCCACCAGTGAGGCCTATTATCGGTACAATGAGCAGTTCTTC. This codes for CATSEAYYRYNEQFF. The V gene is TRBV24-1, the J gene TRBJ2-1, with D unclear. CDR1 is KGHDR, CDR2 SFDVKD, per germline. The CDR3 covers 15 residues. V shed 4 bases and J shed 4 bases, with 13 bases lying between them.

The chain is built from TRBV20-1 and TRBJ1-2, with a possible D match to TRBD1 (6 bases). The CDR3 extends over 11 amino acids. V was trimmed by 2 bases and J by 7 bases, leaving 8 bases between them. The germline gives CDR1 DFQATT, CDR2 SNEGSKA (reference sequence). This CDR3 is CSARRGAGYTF. CDR3 DNA sequence: TGCAGTGCTAGACGGGGGGCTGGCTACACCTTC.